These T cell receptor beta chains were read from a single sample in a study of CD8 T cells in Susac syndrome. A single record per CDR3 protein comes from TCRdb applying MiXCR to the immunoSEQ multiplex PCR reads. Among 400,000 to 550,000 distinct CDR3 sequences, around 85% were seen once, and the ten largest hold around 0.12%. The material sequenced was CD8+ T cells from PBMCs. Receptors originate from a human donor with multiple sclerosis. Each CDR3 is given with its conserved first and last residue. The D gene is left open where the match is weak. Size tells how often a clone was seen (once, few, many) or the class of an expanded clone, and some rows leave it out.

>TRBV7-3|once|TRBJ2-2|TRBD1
CASSKTGGGSNTGELFF
TGTGCCAGCAGCAAAACAGGGGGCGGCTCGAACACCGGGGAGCTGTTTTTT
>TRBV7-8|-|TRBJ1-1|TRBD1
CASSSLTGGAGTEAFF
TGTGCCAGCAGCTCACTAACAGGGGGCGCGGGGACTGAAGCTTTCTTT
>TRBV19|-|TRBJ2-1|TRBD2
CASSITGFGAGDYNEQFF
TGTGCCAGTAGTATCACGGGTTTCGGAGCGGGAGACTACAATGAGCAGTTCTTC
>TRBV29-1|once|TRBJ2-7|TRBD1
CSVEQIRGLFHEQYF
TGCAGCGTTGAGCAGATAAGGGGGCTTTTCCACGAGCAGTACTTC
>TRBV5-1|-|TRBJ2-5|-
CASSWESRQETQYF
TGCGCCAGCAGCTGGGAAAGCAGGCAAGAGACCCAGTACTTC
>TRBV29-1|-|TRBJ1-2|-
CSVQTGLNYGYTF
TGCAGCGTCCAAACAGGGTTGAACTATGGCTACACCTTC
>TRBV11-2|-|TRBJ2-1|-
CASSQATLDEQFF
TGTGCCAGCAGCCAGGCGACCCTCGATGAGCAGTTCTTC
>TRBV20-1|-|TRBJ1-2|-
CSAPDPARYGYTF
TGCAGTGCTCCAGACCCAGCTCGCTATGGCTACACCTTC
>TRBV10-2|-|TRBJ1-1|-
CASSELGWAFF
TGCGCCAGCAGTGAATTGGGTTGGGCTTTCTTT
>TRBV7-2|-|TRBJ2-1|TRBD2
CASSRVAGTNEQFF
TGTGCCAGCAGCCGGGTAGCGGGAACAAATGAGCAGTTCTTC
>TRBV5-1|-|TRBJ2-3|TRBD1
CASRNDRGSTDTQYF
TGCGCCAGCAGAAACGACAGGGGATCGACAGATACGCAGTATTTT
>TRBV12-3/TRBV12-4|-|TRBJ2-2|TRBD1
CASSFGPGQGGAGELFF
TGTGCCAGCAGTTTTGGCCCGGGACAGGGAGGCGCCGGGGAGCTGTTTTTT
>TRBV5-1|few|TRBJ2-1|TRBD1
CASSPGQSSYNEQFF
TGTGCCAGCAGCCCGGGACAGAGCTCCTACAATGAGCAGTTCTTC
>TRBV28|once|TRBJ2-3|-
CASSPPGRVTDTQYF
TGTGCCAGCAGTCCCCCGGGACGGGTCACAGATACGCAGTATTTT
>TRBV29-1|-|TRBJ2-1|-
CSVEGGVYNEQFF
TGCAGCGTTGAAGGGGGTGTTTACAATGAGCAGTTCTTC
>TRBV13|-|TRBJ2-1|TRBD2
CASSLGTSGGIYNEQFF
TGTGCCAGCAGCCTTGGGACTAGCGGGGGGATTTACAATGAGCAGTTCTTC
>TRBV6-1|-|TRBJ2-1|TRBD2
CASSRSIAGGAYNEQFF
TGTGCCAGCAGTCGATCCATAGCGGGGGGAGCCTACAATGAGCAGTTCTTC
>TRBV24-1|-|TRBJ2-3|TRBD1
CATSDPMTGKDTQYF
TGTGCCACCAGTGATCCCATGACAGGGAAGGATACGCAGTATTTT